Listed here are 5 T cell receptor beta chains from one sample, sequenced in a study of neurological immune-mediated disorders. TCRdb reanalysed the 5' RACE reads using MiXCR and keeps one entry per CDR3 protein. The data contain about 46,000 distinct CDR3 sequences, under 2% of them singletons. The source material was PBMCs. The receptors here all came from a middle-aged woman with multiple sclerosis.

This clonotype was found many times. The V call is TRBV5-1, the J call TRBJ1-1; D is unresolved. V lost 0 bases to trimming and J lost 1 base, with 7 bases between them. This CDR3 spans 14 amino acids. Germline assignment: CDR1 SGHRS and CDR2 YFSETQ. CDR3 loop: CASSLEARNTEAFF. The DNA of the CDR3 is TGCGCCAGCAGCTTGGAAGCCAGGAACACTGAAGCTTTCTTT.

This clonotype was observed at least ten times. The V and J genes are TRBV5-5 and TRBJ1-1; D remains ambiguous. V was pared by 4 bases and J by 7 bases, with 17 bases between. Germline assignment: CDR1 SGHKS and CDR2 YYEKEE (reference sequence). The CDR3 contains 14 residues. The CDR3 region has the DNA TGTGCCAGCAGCCCCAGCCGAGGGAGCCTTGAAGCTTTCTTT. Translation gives CASSPSRGSLEAFF.

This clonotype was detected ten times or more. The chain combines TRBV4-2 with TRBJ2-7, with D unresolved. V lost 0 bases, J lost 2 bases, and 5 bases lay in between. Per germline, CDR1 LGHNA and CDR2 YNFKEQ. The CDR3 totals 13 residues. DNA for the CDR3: TGTGCCAGCAGCCAAGATGCGGCCTACGAGCAGTACTTC. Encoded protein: CASSQDAAYEQYF.

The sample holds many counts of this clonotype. The CDR3 spells CASSYSPQGGYEQYF. The CDR3 region has the DNA TGTGCCAGCAGTTACTCGCCACAGGGAGGCTACGAGCAGTACTTC. The genes are TRBV6-5 and TRBJ2-7; D is tentatively TRBD1 or TRBD2 (6 bases each). Per the germline V gene, CDR1 is MNHEY and CDR2 is SVGAGI. V gave up 0 bases and J gave up 3 bases, with 12 bases separating them. This CDR3 comprises 15 residues.

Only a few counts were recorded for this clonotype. As DNA, the CDR3 is TGCAGTGCCTCGGGACTAGCGGGGGATACGCAGTATTTT. Translated: CSASGLAGDTQYF. The V gene is TRBV20-1, the J gene TRBJ2-3; 13 positions match TRBD2. Germline V lookup: CDR1 DFQATT, CDR2 SNEGSKA (reference sequence). The CDR3 is 13 amino acids. With 6 bases clipped from V and 6 bases from J, the junction kept 3 bases outside the gene matches.